Ten or more counts support the clone carrying this T cell receptor (beta chain). Its matching antigen is unknown. The time point was: patch test 1, 2 weeks after DPC sensitization. Treatment reported: therapeutic diphenylcyclopropenone sensitization with weekly scalp DPC. TCRdb processed the RACE reads anew with MiXCR; each CDR3 protein has one entry. The sample shows over 45,000 distinct CDR3 sequences, about a tenth of them seen only once. The sample comes from a study of human T cells and chemical hapten exposure. Study-wide background: Patients had diphenylcyclopropenone applied to the scalp weekly throughout the roughly 25-week study. General observations from the study: Expanded TCRs clustered into significantly more large CDR3 similarity groups than controls, the analysis revealed.

From germline, CDR1 is MNHEY and CDR2 SVGAGI. V was pared by 5 bases and J by 6 bases, with 7 bases of the junction left unmatched. The CDR3 spans 14 residues. J is TRBJ2-7 and V is TRBV6-5, with 10 bases matching TRBD1. The clonotype originates from a middle-aged woman with alopecia areata. Some clones in this sample may be carry-over from other donors' samples. The sample consisted of whole blood, taken in connection with sensitization to the hapten diphenylcyclopropenone (DPC). DNA for the CDR3: TGTGCCAGCAGTAGACAGGGGGCGGTGGTCGAGCAGTACTTC. It specifies CASSRQGAVVEQYF.